The 21 T cell receptor beta chains presented below share a single source sample, sequenced in a study of cytotoxic CD8 clonotypes in ibrutinib-treated CLL. Here immunoSEQ multiplex PCR was the method, and the copy in TCRdb shows in-frame clones only, minus some. The sample lists about 130,000 clones; over 60% were seen once. Sample: PBMCs, taken after 12 months of ibrutinib treatment. Receptor source: a human donor with chronic lymphocytic leukemia.

This clone has only a few counts. J is TRBJ2-7 and V is TRBV7-9, with 7 bases fitting TRBD1. Germline lookup yields CDR1 SEHNR and CDR2 FQNEAQ (reference sequence). The CDR3 has 15 amino acids. The trim removed 0 bases at V and 1 base at J, leaving 3 bases unmatched. The CDR3 nucleotides are TGTGCCAGCAGCTTAGCGAGGACAGGATCCTACGAGCAGTACTTC. Encoded protein: CASSLARTGSYEQYF.

The rearrangement uses TRBV29-1 and TRBJ2-7; D not certain. The germline CDR1 and CDR2 sequences are SQVTM and ANQGSEA. The CDR3 consists of 11 residues. Trimming stripped 6 bases from V and 6 bases from J, with 12 bases between. For the CDR3, the DNA is TGCAGCGTGGGGTTAGCCCGCGAGCAGTACTTC. This sequence encodes CSVGLAREQYF.

This clone has only a few counts. This chain joins TRBV11-3 and TRBJ2-1; 13 bases are a match to TRBD2. Germline V gives CDR1 SGHNT, CDR2 YENEEA. Trimming cost V 5 bases and J 5 bases; bases outside gene matches: 6. CDR3 size: 16 residues. The CDR3 is CASSMGTSGVDNEQFF. The CDR3 DNA reads as TGTGCCAGCAGCATGGGGACTAGCGGGGTAGACAATGAGCAGTTCTTC.

This clone was found a few times. CDR3 coding DNA: TGTGCCAGCAGCCAACGGTTTGGGGTTTCCTACGAGCAGTACTTC. Residues: CASSQRFGVSYEQYF. The chain uses TRBV4-2 and TRBJ2-7, with D hard to call. The V gene's germline CDR1 is LGHNA and CDR2 YNFKEQ. Trimming shortened V by 2 bases and J by 1 base, and 12 bases separated the two germline ends. This CDR3 contains 15 residues.

The rearrangement joins TRBV10-3 to TRBJ2-7; possibly TRBD2 for D (5 bases). The CDR3 has 14 amino acids. V was trimmed by 0 bases and J by 3 bases, leaving 9 bases between them. Germline V gene lookup returns CDR1 ENHRY and CDR2 SYGVKD. The chain's CDR3 is CAISESRGYYEQYF. CDR3 in DNA: TGTGCCATCAGTGAGTCACGGGGATACTACGAGCAGTACTTC.

The chain joins TRBV7-2 to TRBJ2-7; 13 nucleotides line up with TRBD2. The CDR3 has 16 residues. Trimming removed 4 bases from V and 2 bases from J; junction bases left unmatched: 5. Germline V gene data show CDR1 as SGHTA and CDR2 as FQGNSA. Written as DNA, the CDR3 is TGTGCCAGCAGCTCGGGACTAGCGGGGAGCGCCTACGAGCAGTACTTC. Its translation is CASSSGLAGSAYEQYF.

This clone appeared once. The chain recombines TRBV5-4 with TRBJ2-7; the D is unclear. Per germline, CDR1 SGHNT and CDR2 YYREEE (reference sequence). This CDR3 is 13 amino acids long. V was clipped by 9 bases and J by 2 bases, with 15 bases between them. The CDR3: CATLGPGAYEQYF. For the CDR3, the DNA is TGTGCCACATTAGGACCGGGTGCCTACGAGCAGTACTTC.

V gene TRBV5-1 combines with J gene TRBJ2-5, with 8 bases fitting TRBD1. This CDR3 comprises 16 residues. Germline V gives CDR1 SGHRS, CDR2 YFSETQ. Trimming cost V 1 base and J 2 bases; bases outside gene matches: 7. The CDR3 protein is CASSLREQGGQETQYF. In nucleotides, the CDR3 is TGCGCCAGCAGCTTGAGAGAACAGGGGGGTCAAGAGACCCAGTACTTC.

This sequence joins TRBV30 and TRBJ1-1, with D perhaps matching TRBD1 (6 bases). V shed 2 bases and J shed 5 bases, with 15 bases lying between them. CDR1 is GTSNPN and CDR2 is SVGIG in the germline V gene (reference sequence). The CDR3 totals 14 residues. CDR3 protein: CAWSSWGGGTEAFF. The CDR3 DNA is TGTGCCTGGAGTTCCTGGGGAGGGGGAACTGAAGCTTTCTTT.

This chain connects TRBV15 to TRBJ2-1, with 8 bases identical to TRBD2. This CDR3 has 15 residues. Trimming cost V 4 bases and J 8 bases; bases outside gene matches: 10. In germline, CDR1 is LNHNV, CDR2 YYDKDF (reference sequence). This chain's CDR3 is CATSTIAGPSDEQFF. Here the CDR3 DNA reads TGTGCCACCAGCACAATAGCGGGACCCTCTGATGAGCAGTTCTTC.

V gene TRBV18 combines with J gene TRBJ1-2; D gene ambiguous. CDR3 length: 17 amino acids. The germline CDR1 and CDR2 sequences are KGHSH and LQKENI. V lost 6 bases to trimming and J lost 1 base, with 21 bases between them. The CDR3 protein is CASSLSGLLESNYGYTF. CDR3 in DNA: TGTGCCAGCTCTCTCTCAGGACTCCTAGAAAGTAACTATGGCTACACCTTC.

The rearrangement uses TRBV5-1 and TRBJ2-3, with D perhaps TRBD2 (6 bases). With 2 bases removed from V and 0 bases from J, the gap between germline ends came to 10 bases. This CDR3 is 15 amino acids long. Germline lookup yields CDR1 SGHRS and CDR2 YFSETQ. The CDR3 here is CASSLRRGSTDTQYF. In DNA, the CDR3 is TGCGCCAGCAGCTTACGGCGGGGTAGCACAGATACGCAGTATTTT. The complete variable domain, with remaining parts taken from reference TRBV5-1 and TRBJ2-3, reads KAGVTQTPRYLIKTRGQQVTLSCSPISGHRSVSWYQQTPGQGLQFLFEYFSETQRNKGNFPGRFSGRQFSNSRSEMNVSTLELGDSALYLCASSLRRGSTDTQYFGPGTRLTVL.

The CDR3 loop reads CASSLLSGAGGDYNEQFF. The DNA for the CDR3 is TGTGCCAGCAGCTTATTGTCTGGGGCAGGGGGCGACTACAATGAGCAGTTCTTC. The chain uses TRBV7-3 and TRBJ2-1, with 8 bases identical to TRBD1. CDR1 and CDR2 from the germline V gene are SGHTA and FQGTGA. V was pared by 2 bases and J by 3 bases, with 12 bases of the junction left unmatched. The CDR3 runs to 18 residues. Filled out from reference TRBV7-3 and TRBJ2-1, the complete variable domain reads GAGVSQTPSNKVTEKGKYVELRCDPISGHTALYWYRQSLGQGPEFLIYFQGTGAADDSGLPNDRFFAVRPEGSVSTLKIQRTERGDSAVYLCASSLLSGAGGDYNEQFFGPGTRLTVL.

The chain uses TRBV23-1 and TRBJ2-1; D is ambiguous. TRBV23-1 qualifies as an ORF whose function is uncertain. The CDR3 totals 10 residues. Between the trimmed V and J ends, which lost 11 bases and 12 bases, there was a span of 14 bases. The CDR3 sequence: CARLTPGQFF. The CDR3 DNA sequence: TGCGCCCGCCTGACCCCGGGGCAGTTCTTC.

This clone was observed once. CDR3 DNA: TGTGCCAGCACCCGGGGGCGGACCTACGAGCAGTACTTC. Protein sequence: CASTRGRTYEQYF. The chain carries TRBV27 and TRBJ2-7; D is tentatively TRBD1 or TRBD2 (6 bases each). Deletions cut 7 bases from V and 2 bases from J, with 12 bases between. Germline V lookup: CDR1 MNHEY, CDR2 SMNVEV (reference sequence). This CDR3 is built from 13 residues.

The chain couples TRBV27 to TRBJ2-5; the D gene is possibly TRBD1 (5 bases). Looked up from germline, CDR1 is MNHEY and CDR2 is SMNVEV (reference sequence). This CDR3 has 16 residues. V gave up 0 bases and J gave up 5 bases, with 16 bases separating them. CDR3 sequence: CASSLSTGSGPETQYF. The CDR3 nucleotides read TGTGCCAGCAGTTTATCCACAGGATCGGGCCCCGAGACCCAGTACTTC.

The V gene is TRBV5-4, the J gene TRBJ2-4; D call uncertain. CDR1 and CDR2 (germline): SGHNT, YYREEE (reference sequence). V gave up 0 bases and J gave up 1 base, with 8 bases separating them. CDR3 size: 15 residues. The CDR3 DNA reads TGTGCCAGCAGCTTGGGTGGATCGGCCAAAAACATTCAGTACTTC. Its protein product is CASSLGGSAKNIQYF. The variable domain in full, completed from reference TRBV5-4 and TRBJ2-4, reads ETGVTQSPTHLIKTRGQQVTLRCSSQSGHNTVSWYQQALGQGPQFIFQYYREEENGRGNFPPRFSGLQFPNYSSELNVNALELDDSALYLCASSLGGSAKNIQYFGAGTRLSVL.

V is TRBV7-3 and J is TRBJ2-1; 14 positions match TRBD2. The junction had 5 bases not matched to a gene; V was cut back by 5 bases and J by 5 bases. Germline CDR1 SGHTA, CDR2 FQGTGA. The CDR3 length is 16 residues. The CDR3 protein is CASSKGLAGANNEQFF. CDR3 in DNA: TGTGCCAGCAGCAAGGGACTAGCGGGAGCGAACAATGAGCAGTTCTTC.

The V and J genes are TRBV11-1 and TRBJ2-3; TRBD2 matches 10 bases. The CDR3 covers 16 residues. Germline trimming cut 3 bases from V and 6 bases from J; bases unmatched to any gene: 9. Looked up from germline, CDR1 is SGHAT and CDR2 is FQDESV (reference sequence). DNA of the CDR3: TGTGCCAGCAGCTTTATTCCCGGGACTAGCGTGGATACGCAGTATTTT. Translated, it gives CASSFIPGTSVDTQYF.

This sequence joins TRBV7-6 and TRBJ1-1; possible D gene TRBD1, 5 bases. Germline V lookup: CDR1 SGHVS, CDR2 FNYEAQ. The germline V and J ends were trimmed by 5 bases and 1 base, with 8 bases remaining between them. The CDR3 sequence is 13 residues long. The DNA of the CDR3 is TGTGCCAGCAGCAAGGGACGGAACACTGAAGCTTTCTTT. Encoded protein: CASSKGRNTEAFF.

V is TRBV7-9 and J is TRBJ2-7, with 13 bases lining up with TRBD2. The CDR3 sequence is 17 residues long. Germline V gene lookup returns CDR1 SEHNR and CDR2 FQNEAQ (reference sequence). Trimming took 4 bases from V and 4 from J; bases not matched to a gene: 10. CDR3 sequence: CASSYTSGRAWSYEQYF. The CDR3 bases are TGTGCCAGCAGCTATACTAGCGGGAGGGCCTGGAGTTACGAGCAGTACTTC.